This T cell receptor (beta chain) derives from a study of blood T cell repertoires in COVID-19 (dated by TCRdb to the early 2020s). Notes on the research overall: The collaborator samples originated in the United States, Italy and Spain and spanned the acute and convalescent phases of COVID-19. The material from the prospective study consisted of cDNA or gDNA derived from T cells, B-cell-depleted T cells, or PBMCs. The dataset comprised deeply sampled blood TCRbeta repertoires from subjects exposed to, actively infected with, or recovered from COVID-19. The repertoires were released in a freely available public database meant as a resource for research on the immune response to SARS-CoV-2. Samples were obtained from the ongoing ImmuneRACE study (first 160 participants) and from some 1,300 subjects provided by 6 global collaborators. The sample metadata nearly always contained a de-identified subject ID, COVID-19 status, age in years and sex. Where available, HLA class I and class II types were obtained from metadata supplied by the sample provider rather than from assay-based typing.

The germline V gene yields SGHVS for CDR1 and FQNEAQ for CDR2. V lost 0 bases and J lost 6 bases, and the count of bases not matched to a germline gene is 17. The cysteine opens and the phenylalanine closes a CDR3 of 21 amino acids. This entry keeps only the CDR3 DNA: 63 bases, framed from base 1. Paper-wide results and their limitations: Clinical and demographic metadata were provided uncurated, with the amount varying by source and participant.

The collaborating institutions used their own protocols to collect whole blood in K2EDTA tubes. For TCRbeta analysis, collaborators shipped samples in one of three forms: frozen whole blood, isolated PBMCs, or DNA extracted from either of those sample types. The immunoSEQ Assay, a bias-controlled multiplex PCR, was used to amplify TCRbeta CDR3 regions from genomic DNA. The original pipeline was this. The number of nucleated cells in each sample was estimated from the amplification of reference gene primers within the assay. Sequence reads were collapsed and filtered to measure the absolute abundance of every unique TCRbeta CDR3 rearrangement. For each sample, productive Simpson clonality was calculated as the square root of Simpson's diversity index over productive rearrangements. The source is immuneACCESS, and TCRdb retained only in-frame sequences with V and J called. Part of the clones is not carried over; for the studies checked, unresolved V genes explain less than half of this, and the remainder is unexplained. The V and J calls and clone size are taken from that table; D and trimming were inferred from the DNA. The sample table records approximately 130,000 clones; around 89% of these occur just once. Approximately 28% of the sample belongs to the ten largest clones.

Remarks on this clone: There is no known antigen for this receptor. No base qualities exist here, and no much larger clone lies one base off it.

The sequencing input was peripheral blood. The chain links TRBV7-8 with TRBJ2-3; 14 nucleotides in the junction match TRBD2. This clonotype originated in a man between 65 and 85 years old with active or convalescent COVID-19. The CDR3 loop reads CASSLAGKTSGRALGSDTQYF. The DNA sequence follows: TGTGCCAGCAGCTTAGCGGGAAAGACTAGCGGGAGGGCCCTTGGCAGCGATACGCAGTATTTT. Beyond the CDR3, the reference TRBV7-8 and TRBJ2-3 genes provide the residues; the full variable domain reads: GAGVSQSPRYKVAKRGQDVALRCDPISGHVSLFWYQQALGQGPEFLTYFQNEAQLDKSGLPSDRFFAERPEGSVSTLKIQRTQQEDSAVYLCASSLAGKTSGRALGSDTQYFGPGTRLTVL.